This paragraph reports one T cell receptor beta chain. Sequencing was performed with immunoSEQ multiplex PCR; in TCRdb, only in-frame clones are kept and a portion is missing. The sample records 130,000 or so clones, roughly 90% being singletons. This entry comes from a study of control samples from healthy donors and cancer patients. The germline V and J ends were trimmed by 3 bases and 3 bases, with 14 bases remaining between them. The CDR3 totals 15 residues. Germline assignment: CDR1 MGHDK and CDR2 SYGVNS. V is TRBV25-1 and J is TRBJ1-2; possibly TRBD1 for D (5 bases). The sample comprised blood. The source of this sequence is a man aged 45-60 years in good health. CDR3 bases: TGTGCCAGCAGTGACGAGGGGTCGATATACTATGGCTACACCTTC. Its translation is CASSDEGSIYYGYTF.